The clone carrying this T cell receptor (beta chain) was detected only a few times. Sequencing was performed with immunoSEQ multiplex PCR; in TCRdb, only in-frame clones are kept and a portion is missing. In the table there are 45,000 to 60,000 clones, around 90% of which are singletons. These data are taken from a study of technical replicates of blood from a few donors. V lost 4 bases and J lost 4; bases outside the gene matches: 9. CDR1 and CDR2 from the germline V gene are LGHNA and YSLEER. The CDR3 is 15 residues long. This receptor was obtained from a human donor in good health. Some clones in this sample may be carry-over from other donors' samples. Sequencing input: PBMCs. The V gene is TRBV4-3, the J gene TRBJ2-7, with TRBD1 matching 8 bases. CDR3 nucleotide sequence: TGCGCCAGCAGCCCGGACAGGGCTGGGGGATACGAGCAGTACTTC. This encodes CASSPDRAGGYEQYF.